Each of the 14 T cell receptor beta chains below was sequenced from the same sample in a study of cytotoxic CD8 clonotypes in ibrutinib-treated CLL. Method: immunoSEQ multiplex PCR; TCRdb's copy keeps in-frame clones and lacks some. The sample has about 160,000 clones, around nine tenths seen once. The sample in question was PBMCs, obtained at disease progression, from a patient treated with ibrutinib. These receptors came from a human donor with chronic lymphocytic leukemia.

The chain uses TRBV9 and TRBJ2-1, with D maybe TRBD1 (5 bases). Trimming left V 0 bases short and J 15 bases short, with 16 bases between. The CDR3 has 13 residues. Germline V CDR1 and CDR2: SGDLS, YYNGEE. CDR3 residues: CASSVGAETALFF. In DNA form, the CDR3 reads TGTGCCAGCAGCGTAGGAGCAGAGACAGCGCTGTTCTTC.

The genes are TRBV7-6 and TRBJ1-2, with TRBD1 matching 8 bases. V was clipped by 6 bases and J by 8 bases; unmatched bases: 5. The CDR3 is made up of 12 amino acids. The germline V gene encodes CDR1 SGHVS and CDR2 FNYEAQ. CDR3 bases: TGTGCCAGCAGATTGACAGGGGCCGGCTACACCTTC. Its translation is CASRLTGAGYTF.

The chain combines TRBV6-1 with TRBJ2-7, with TRBD1 matching over 9 bases. The junction had 13 bases not matched to a gene; V was cut back by 4 bases and J by 9 bases. This CDR3 contains 15 residues. Germline CDR1 and CDR2: MNHNS and SASEGT. The CDR3 is CASSVEGTGSTAQYF. The DNA of the CDR3 is TGTGCCAGCAGTGTCGAGGGGACAGGGTCTACCGCGCAGTACTTC.

The genes are TRBV19 and TRBJ2-1; 9 nucleotides line up with TRBD2. Germline trimming cut 5 bases from V and 0 bases from J; bases unmatched to any gene: 5. The CDR3 is 16 amino acids. The V gene's germline CDR1 is LNHDA and CDR2 SQIVND (reference sequence). This CDR3 is CASSSRLADSYNEQFF. CDR3 bases: TGTGCCAGTAGTTCTAGACTAGCGGACTCCTACAATGAGCAGTTCTTC. The whole variable domain, remainder taken from reference TRBV19 and TRBJ2-1, is DGGITQSPKYLFRKEGQNVTLSCEQNLNHDAMYWYRQDPGQGLRLIYYSQIVNDFQKGDIAEGYSVSREKKESFPLTVTSAQKNPTAFYLCASSSRLADSYNEQFFGPGTRLTVL.

As DNA, the CDR3 is TGCGCCAGCAGCCAAGAGGGTCTAGCGATCCATGAGCAGTTCTTC. Amino acid sequence: CASSQEGLAIHEQFF. V gene TRBV4-3 combines with J gene TRBJ2-1; a weak D match, TRBD2 (6 bases). V was shortened by 0 bases and J by 8 bases, with 14 bases between the two germline ends. Germline loops: CDR1 LGHNA, CDR2 YSLEER. The CDR3 length is 15 residues.

This chain joins TRBV5-1 and TRBJ2-1, with D tentatively TRBD1 (6 bases). Trimming shortened V by 0 bases and J by 7 bases, and 17 bases separated the two germline ends. The CDR3 loop spans 16 amino acids. Looked up from germline, CDR1 is SGHRS and CDR2 is YFSETQ. The CDR3 reads CASSLAWGTRGNEQFF. CDR3 nucleotides: TGCGCCAGCAGCTTGGCGTGGGGTACAAGGGGGAATGAGCAGTTCTTC.

This rearrangement joins TRBV7-6 to TRBJ2-7, with D possibly TRBD1 on 5 matching bases. Between the trimmed V and J ends, which lost 2 bases and 6 bases, there was a span of 5 bases. The CDR3 has 11 residues. Germline assignment: CDR1 SGHVS and CDR2 FNYEAQ. CDR3 sequence reads: CASSLRGEQYF. CDR3 sequence (DNA): TGTGCCAGCAGCTTAAGGGGCGAGCAGTACTTC.

V usage is TRBV7-2 and J usage is TRBJ2-7; 9 bases fit TRBD1. CDR1 is SGHTA and CDR2 is FQGNSA in the germline V gene. V trimming: 5 bases; J trimming: 4 bases; junction bases outside the gene matches: 6. The CDR3 is made up of 14 amino acids. The CDR3 DNA follows: TGTGCCAGCAGCCGACGACAGGGGGGATACGAGCAGTACTTC. This sequence encodes CASSRRQGGYEQYF.

The chain is built from TRBV7-3 and TRBJ2-1; 10 nucleotides agree with TRBD1. The CDR3 consists of 15 residues. CDR1 and CDR2 (germline): SGHTA, FQGTGA. The V segment lost 7 bases and the J segment 7 bases; nucleotides outside the gene matches: 10. CDR3 nucleotide sequence: TGTGCCAGCAACGACAGGGGGCGCTTTAGGAATGAGCAGTTCTTC. This encodes CASNDRGRFRNEQFF.

This chain joins TRBV10-3 and TRBJ2-1; TRBD2 agrees at 9 bases. V lost 4 bases, J lost 15 bases, and 10 bases stayed unmatched. Germline V lookup: CDR1 ENHRY, CDR2 SYGVKD. The CDR3 length is 13 residues. The CDR3 bases are TGTGCCATCAGTGTTGCGGGGAGCGGGAGGTCGTTCTTC. Protein: CAISVAGSGRSFF.

The rearrangement joins TRBV7-9 to TRBJ1-4, with a tentative D call TRBD1 (6 bases). CDR3 length equals 18 residues. Trimming cost V 1 base and J 0 bases, with 15 bases left between them. CDR1 and CDR2 (germline): SEHNR, FQNEAQ (reference sequence). This chain's CDR3 is CASSLGRRGYTTNEKLFF. As DNA, the CDR3 is TGTGCCAGCAGCTTAGGGCGCAGGGGCTATACAACTAATGAAAAACTGTTTTTT.

A few counts support this clone. The V gene is TRBV5-6, the J gene TRBJ2-7; 7 positions agree with TRBD1. Germline CDR1 reads SGHDT; CDR2 reads YYEEEE. The CDR3 is made up of 13 amino acids. J lost 5 bases, V lost 1 base, and 3 bases had no gene match. The DNA of the CDR3 is TGTGCCAGCAGCTTGCCCGGGACAGACGAGCAGTACTTC. Translation: CASSLPGTDEQYF.

This sequence joins TRBV7-9 and TRBJ2-5; D is possibly TRBD1 or TRBD2 (6 bases each). Per germline, CDR1 SEHNR and CDR2 FQNEAQ (reference sequence). CDR3 length: 12 residues. V was clipped by 5 bases and J by 5 bases, with 9 bases between them. CDR3 sequence (DNA): TGTGCCAGCAGCGGGGGGCGGGAGACCCAGTACTTC. This encodes CASSGGRETQYF. The full variable domain, rest sourced from reference TRBV7-9 and TRBJ2-5, is DTGVSQNPRHKITKRGQNVTFRCDPISEHNRLYWYRQTLGQGPEFLTYFQNEAQLEKSRLLSDRFSAERPKGSFSTLEIQRTEQGDSAMYLCASSGGRETQYFGPGTRLLVL.

V usage is TRBV11-2 and J usage is TRBJ1-1, with 8 bases matching TRBD1. Looked up from germline, CDR1 is SGHAT and CDR2 is FQNNGV. The CDR3 runs to 16 residues. The trim removed 7 bases at V and 0 bases at J, leaving 10 bases unmatched. The CDR3 sequence: CASIPDRGRMNTEAFF. CDR3 DNA sequence: TGTGCCAGCATTCCCGACAGGGGAAGGATGAACACTGAAGCTTTCTTT.